Shown below are 14 T cell receptor beta chains from a single sample sequenced in a study of cytomegalovirus exposure and HLA in healthy donors. The PCR was carried out with 60 Vbeta primers and 13 Jbeta primers. Assay: immunoSEQ multiplex PCR; the TCRdb copy retains only in-frame clones and omits some. This sample carries 140,000 or so clones, around 70% of them seen once, and the ten largest clones take approximately 1.6%. The source material was PBMCs. These receptors all stem from a woman aged 25 to 45 in good health and CMV-seronegative.

The CDR3 loop reads CASSERGEGYTF. The CDR3 nucleotides read TGTGCCAGCAGTGAACGGGGGGAGGGCTACACCTTC. This sequence joins TRBV6-1 and TRBJ1-2, with D maybe TRBD1 (5 bases). The germline V and J ends were trimmed by 2 bases and 8 bases, with 9 bases remaining between them. CDR1 MNHNS and CDR2 SASEGT come from the germline V gene. CDR3 length: 12 residues.

The V call is TRBV5-1, the J call TRBJ2-2, with 9 bases matching TRBD2. Germline V gene data show CDR1 as SGHRS and CDR2 as YFSETQ. After removal of 9 bases from V and 5 bases from J, the junction contained 8 bases not matched to a gene. This CDR3 region has 14 residues. The CDR3 here is CATAVSGRTGELFF. As DNA, the CDR3 is TGCGCCACAGCGGTTAGCGGGAGAACCGGGGAGCTGTTTTTT.

The chain couples TRBV2 to TRBJ1-6; 8 nucleotides agree with TRBD1. Trimming at V came to 6 bases and at J to 10 bases, leaving 8 bases not matched to a gene. The CDR3 totals 14 residues. The germline gives CDR1 SNHLY, CDR2 FYNNEI. CDR3 coding DNA: TGTGCCAGCAGGGCAAGGCAGGGGGCCTCACCCCTCCACTTT. This sequence encodes CASRARQGASPLHF.

This chain links TRBV6-5 with TRBJ2-5; tentatively, D is TRBD2 (7 bases). This CDR3 spans 13 amino acids. In germline, CDR1 is MNHEY, CDR2 SVGAGI. Trimming pared 6 bases from V and 5 bases from J, leaving 13 bases between. CDR3 in DNA: TGTGCCAGCAGCGGGGGGCGGTGGGAGACCCAGTACTTC. Translated: CASSGGRWETQYF.

This chain joins TRBV6-4 and TRBJ1-1, with 8 bases matching TRBD1. The CDR3 sequence is 15 residues long. CDR1 and CDR2 (germline): MRHNA, SNTAGT. J lost 5 bases, V lost 3 bases, and 8 bases had no gene match. In nucleotides, the CDR3 is TGTGCCAGCAGTGAATCAGGGGGCGAGGATACTGAAGCTTTCTTT. It translates to CASSESGGEDTEAFF.

The chain links TRBV2 to TRBJ1-5; D ambiguous. This CDR3 is 15 amino acids long. V gave up 4 bases and J gave up 5 bases, with 15 bases separating them. Germline lookup yields CDR1 SNHLY and CDR2 FYNNEI. Here the CDR3 DNA reads TGTGCCAGCAGTGTAGAGTCAGGCGAATATCAGCCCCAGCATTTT. Protein: CASSVESGEYQPQHF. The full variable domain, in which reference TRBV2 and TRBJ1-5 provide the parts outside the CDR3, is EPEVTQTPSHQVTQMGQEVILRCVPISNHLYFYWYRQILGQKVEFLVSFYNNEISEKSEIFDDQFSVERPDGSNFTLKIRSTKLEDSAMYFCASSVESGEYQPQHFGDGTRLSIL.

This chain joins TRBV5-1 and TRBJ2-2; 7 nucleotides agree with TRBD1. With V trimmed by 0 bases and J by 1 base, 3 bases remained unmatched. The CDR3 extends over 16 amino acids. The germline V gene encodes CDR1 SGHRS and CDR2 YFSETQ. The CDR3 region has the DNA TGCGCCAGCAGCTTGGGAGGGACAGTGAACACCGGGGAGCTGTTTTTT. Its protein is CASSLGGTVNTGELFF. Full variable domain (rest looked up from reference TRBV5-1 and TRBJ2-2): KAGVTQTPRYLIKTRGQQVTLSCSPISGHRSVSWYQQTPGQGLQFLFEYFSETQRNKGNFPGRFSGRQFSNSRSEMNVSTLELGDSALYLCASSLGGTVNTGELFFGEGSRLTVL.

This clone was counted only a few times. The chain has TRBV28 and TRBJ1-2, with TRBD1 identical over 7 bases. CDR3 length equals 15 residues. With 6 bases clipped from V and 2 bases from J, the junction kept 9 bases outside the gene matches. Germline V CDR1 and CDR2: MDHEN, SYDVKM. CDR3 protein: CASSPPDRKNYGYTF. Here the CDR3 DNA reads TGTGCCAGCAGCCCCCCGGACAGGAAGAACTATGGCTACACCTTC.

The V call is TRBV18, the J call TRBJ2-7; 8 bases match TRBD2. This CDR3 contains 15 residues. V shed 0 bases, J shed 4 bases, and the junction held 5 bases outside the gene matches. CDR1 and CDR2 (germline): KGHSH, LQKENI. CDR3 sequence (DNA): TGTGCCAGCTCACCACCCTCGCGGGAGGCGTACGAGCAGTACTTC. Residues: CASSPPSREAYEQYF.

V and J are TRBV4-1 and TRBJ1-4, with D possibly being TRBD1 (5 bases). Trimming removed 0 bases at V and 4 bases at J, with 9 bases between. The germline CDR1 and CDR2 sequences are MGHRA and YSYEKL. This CDR3 is built from 15 residues. The CDR3 protein is CASSQEGQINEKLFF. Here the CDR3 DNA reads TGCGCCAGCAGCCAAGAGGGGCAGATTAATGAAAAACTGTTTTTT.

V and J are TRBV11-3 and TRBJ2-1; possible D gene TRBD2, 5 bases. The CDR3 covers 15 residues. CDR1 is SGHNT and CDR2 is YENEEA in the germline V gene. Trimming stripped 1 base from V and 4 bases from J, with 11 bases between. The CDR3 sequence: CASSLGRVTYNEQFF. The CDR3 DNA is TGTGCCAGCAGCTTAGGGCGGGTAACGTACAATGAGCAGTTCTTC.

This chain links TRBV5-6 with TRBJ1-5; D remains ambiguous. The germline V gene has CDR1 SGHDT and CDR2 YYEEEE. The CDR3 consists of 13 residues. Trimming pared 0 bases from V and 5 bases from J, leaving 6 bases between. This CDR3 reads CASSLEPDQPQHF. The CDR3 DNA reads TGTGCCAGCAGCTTGGAACCAGATCAGCCCCAGCATTTT.

The chain joins TRBV19 to TRBJ2-5; perhaps TRBD1 as D (5 bases). This CDR3 is built from 14 residues. Germline V gives CDR1 LNHDA, CDR2 SQIVND (reference sequence). Trimming took 6 bases from V and 5 from J, leaving 16 bases between them. The DNA for the CDR3 is TGTGCCAGTAGCCGAGACAGTCTTAGGGAGACCCAGTACTTC. It is translated as CASSRDSLRETQYF.

The V and J genes are TRBV5-1 and TRBJ2-1, with a weak D call TRBD1 (7 bases). The germline V and J ends were trimmed by 5 bases and 8 bases, with 20 bases remaining between them. This CDR3 region has 15 residues. Germline V gene sequence: CDR1 SGHRS, CDR2 YFSETQ. CDR3 in amino acids: CASRRGDRVVDEQFF. In DNA, the CDR3 is TGCGCCAGCAGGCGGGGAGACAGGGTGGTCGATGAGCAGTTCTTC.